This T cell receptor beta chain was captured in a study of blood T cell repertoires in COVID-19. The data were produced by immunoSEQ multiplex PCR, yet TCRdb's version contains in-frame clones alone and is incomplete. Of around 240,000 clones listed, 70% to 90% are singletons. The specimen was PBMCs or T cells enriched from blood (not recorded which). The TCR sequence derives from a woman aged 45-60 years who had recovered from COVID-19.

The CDR3 DNA sequence: TGCGCCAGCAGCCCAACAGGACTAGGCGGAGCAGATACGCAGTATTTT. Translation: CASSPTGLGGADTQYF. The chain has TRBV4-1 and TRBJ2-3; TRBD2 agrees at 7 bases. The CDR3 has 16 residues. In germline, CDR1 is MGHRA, CDR2 YSYEKL. Trimming cost V 4 bases and J 4 bases; bases outside gene matches: 11.